The 27 T cell receptor beta chains reported below all come from one sample, sequenced in a study of T cell clonality in common variable immunodeficiency. Here immunoSEQ multiplex PCR was the method, and the copy in TCRdb shows in-frame clones only, minus some. The repertoire shows over 35,000 clones, none seen only once; the top ten take 8% to 10%. Material for sequencing was peripheral blood mononuclear cells. These receptors came from a person between 18 and 75 years old in good health.

Of note for this clone: The read finishes 3 residues shy of the CDR3 end, and the germline J gene is used to complete it. The rearrangement links TRBV30 to TRBJ2-1, with 11 positions matching TRBD2. Germline V gene data show CDR1 as GTSNPN and CDR2 as SVGIG (reference sequence). Trimming removed 0 bases from V and 5 bases from J; junction bases left unmatched: 3. There are 15 residues in the CDR3. CDR3 DNA, as far as it was read: TGTGCCTGGAGTGTAGCACTAGCGGGAGACAATGAG. Protein product: CAWSVALAGDNE. The full-length CDR3 reads as CAWSVALAGDNEQFF.

This clone was found many times. The sequenced fragment ends 3 residues before the CDR3 boundary, so the rest is inferred from the germline J gene. The chain has TRBV19 and TRBJ2-1, with 8 bases matching TRBD1. V was pared by 4 bases and J by 8 bases, with 13 bases of the junction left unmatched. This CDR3 spans 16 amino acids. Germline V gene sequence: CDR1 LNHDA, CDR2 SQIVND (reference sequence). The CDR3 sequence is CASSRFSGQGIYEQFF. The sequenced CDR3 bases are TGTGCCAGTAGTAGATTCTCTGGACAGGGTATTTATGAG.

This clone was counted ten times or more. Read data end 3 residues before the CDR3 end; the end is taken from the germline J gene. The chain is built from TRBV7-6 and TRBJ2-5, with 8 bases matching TRBD2. After removal of 7 bases from V and 4 bases from J, the junction contained 14 bases not matched to a gene. There are 16 residues in the CDR3. Germline-derived CDR1 and CDR2 are SGHVS and FNYEAQ. CDR3 region: CASKEAGGGFGETQYF. The covered CDR3 bases are TGTGCCAGCAAGGAGGCGGGAGGAGGGTTTGGAGAGACC.

This clone appeared many times. The read terminates 3 residues before the CDR3 end, so the remaining end is supplied by the germline J gene. The chain is built from TRBV13 and TRBJ2-2; D is undetermined. The V end was cut by 0 bases, the J end by 7 bases, with 6 bases between. From germline, CDR1 is PRHDT and CDR2 FYEKMQ (reference sequence). The CDR3 sequence is 13 residues long. CDR3 DNA (partial): TGTGCCAGCAGCTTAGGTGCGAACGGGGAG. Its protein product is CASSLGANGE. The complete CDR3 sequence is CASSLGANGELFF.

This clone was counted ten times or more. The read ends 3 residues before the CDR3 terminus; that terminus is restored from the germline J gene. The gene calls are TRBV20-1 and TRBJ2-4; a possible D gene is TRBD2 (5 bases). The CDR3 runs to 13 residues. Germline V gene sequence: CDR1 DFQATT, CDR2 SNEGSKA (reference sequence). V dropped 5 bases and J dropped 9 bases, with 17 bases sitting between them. The covered CDR3 bases are TGCAGTGCTCCCTTCACCGGCGAGGGCATT. Translated: CSAPFTGEGI. The full CDR3 is CSAPFTGEGIQYF.

This clone was recorded many times. Read data end 3 residues before the CDR3 end; the end is taken from the germline J gene. This rearrangement joins TRBV20-1 to TRBJ1-5, with 9 bases identical to TRBD1. The CDR3 runs to 18 residues. After removal of 3 bases from V and 4 bases from J, the junction contained 16 bases not matched to a gene. Germline loops: CDR1 DFQATT, CDR2 SNEGSKA (reference sequence). CDR3 bases read: TGCAGTGCTAGCCGACCTCCGGGACAGGGAGGACTGAATCAGCCC. Translation: CSASRPPGQGGLNQP. The complete CDR3 protein is CSASRPPGQGGLNQPQHF.

This clone was seen a few times. Read sequence stops 3 residues before the CDR3 end, and the germline J gene provides the missing end. The rearrangement links TRBV30 to TRBJ1-5, with 7 bases matching TRBD1. The CDR3 length is 12 residues. Germline CDR1 reads GTSNPN; CDR2 reads SVGIG (reference sequence). The V gene end was trimmed by 4 bases and the J gene end by 4 bases; junction bases not matched to a gene: 1. The CDR3 loop is CAWNRGNQPQHF. The DNA read from the CDR3 is TGTGCCTGGAACAGGGGTAATCAGCCC. Supplemented by reference TRBV30 and TRBJ1-5, the full variable domain reads SQTIHQWPATLVQPVGSPLSLECTVEGTSNPNLYWYRQAAGRGLQLLFYSVGIGQISSEVPQNLSASRPQDRQFILSSKKLLLSDSGFYLCAWNRGNQPQHFGDGTRLSIL.

This clone was seen ten or more times. The observed sequence ends 3 residues before the CDR3 terminus, with the missing tail filled in from the germline J gene. The chain recombines TRBV7-3 with TRBJ2-7, with D possibly matching TRBD1 (6 bases). CDR3 size: 16 residues. Trimming stripped 7 bases from V and 2 bases from J, with 21 bases between. Germline V CDR1 and CDR2: SGHTA, FQGTGA. The CDR3 loop reads CASTPRGNGRTYEQYF. The sequenced CDR3 bases are TGTGCCAGCACCCCTAGGGGGAACGGACGGACCTACGAG. The whole variable domain, remainder taken from reference TRBV7-3 and TRBJ2-7, is GAGVSQTPSNKVTEKGKYVELRCDPISGHTALYWYRQSLGQGPEFLIYFQGTGAADDSGLPNDRFFAVRPEGSVSTLKIQRTERGDSAVYLCASTPRGNGRTYEQYFGPGTRLTVT.

This clone occurred many times. The sequenced fragment ends 3 residues before the CDR3 boundary, so the rest is inferred from the germline J gene. This chain uses TRBV5-1 with TRBJ1-6; D remains ambiguous. This CDR3 contains 13 residues. Germline CDR1 reads SGHRS; CDR2 reads YFSETQ. Trimming removed 0 bases at V and 11 bases at J, with 9 bases between. CDR3 residues: CASSLGSGAPLHF. The DNA read from the CDR3 is TGCGCCAGCAGCTTGGGCAGCGGGGCACCC.

This clone has at least ten counts. The read falls 3 residues short of the CDR3 end, and the missing part is taken from the germline J gene. The chain has TRBV18 and TRBJ2-7; 11 positions agree with TRBD2. The CDR3 runs 16 residues. The germline CDR1 and CDR2 sequences are KGHSH and LQKENI. V was clipped by 3 bases and J by 3 bases; unmatched bases: 7. The sequenced part of the CDR3 DNA is TGTGCCAGCTCACCGGGTAGCGGGAGGGGAAACTACGAG. It specifies CASSPGSGRGNYE. Given in full, the CDR3 is CASSPGSGRGNYEQYF.

In its sample, this clone was seen a few times. One junction end does not reproduce the germline sequence, and a read error may be involved. The CDR3 end falls 3 residues outside the read, so it is completed with the germline J gene. The chain has TRBV7-7 and TRBJ2-5; D perhaps matches TRBD2 (5 bases). There are 14 residues in the CDR3. Germline V gene data show CDR1 as SSHAT and CDR2 as FNYEAQ (reference sequence). The CDR3 DNA, read in part, is TGTGCTAGCAGCTTAGGTAATAGCGTTGAGACC. Its protein is CASSLGNSVET. The full CDR3 sequence reads CASSLGNSVETQYF.

This clone has just a few counts. The covered CDR3 bases are TGTGCCAGCAGTTTACAGGGCCAAAGCACCGAG. It specifies CASSLQGQSTE. The entire CDR3 protein reads CASSLQGQSTEQYF. The chain couples TRBV7-9 to TRBJ2-7, with D possibly TRBD1 on 6 matching bases. Read coverage stops 3 residues before the CDR3 terminus; the germline J gene supplies the remainder. This CDR3 region has 14 residues. The V end lost 6 bases, the J end lost 6 bases, and 18 bases lay between the germline ends. Germline V gene lookup returns CDR1 SEHNR and CDR2 FQNEAQ (reference sequence).

This clone occurred many times. With the read ending 3 residues before the CDR3 end, the germline J gene is used to fill in that end. The sample carries other DNA sequences with the same CDR3. This chain joins TRBV18 and TRBJ1-3, with D possibly being TRBD1 (5 bases). Germline CDR1 is KGHSH and CDR2 is LQKENI. The V gene lost 4 bases and the J gene lost 0 bases, with 7 bases spanning the gap. This CDR3 region has 14 residues. The CDR3 is CASSQGSSGNTIYF. CDR3 bases read: TGTGCCAGCTCACAGGGGAGCTCTGGAAACACC. Combining the CDR3 with reference TRBV18 and TRBJ1-3 gives the whole variable domain NAGVMQNPRHLVRRRGQEARLRCSPMKGHSHVYWYRQLPEEGLKFMVYLQKENIIDESGMPKERFSAEFPKEGPSILRIQQVVRGDSAAYFCASSQGSSGNTIYFGEGSWLTVV.

There are many counts of this clone. The read falls 3 residues short of the CDR3 end, and the missing part is taken from the germline J gene. The chain employs TRBV30 and TRBJ1-1; TRBD1 matches 7 bases. The CDR3 sequence is 12 residues long. Germline CDR1 GTSNPN, CDR2 SVGIG (reference sequence). V trimming: 2 bases; J trimming: 5 bases; junction bases outside the gene matches: 2. The sequenced CDR3 bases are TGTGCCTGGAGTCAGGGGGGAACTGAA. Translated: CAWSQGGTE. The entire CDR3 sequence reads CAWSQGGTEAFF.

This clone showed up just a few times. A read error is possible here, since a much larger clone lies one base away. Read sequence stops 3 residues before the CDR3 end, and the germline J gene provides the missing end. Other DNA sequences of this sample code for an identical CDR3. This sequence joins TRBV19 and TRBJ1-3; weak D call: TRBD1 (6 bases). The CDR3 spans 14 residues. The germline CDR1 and CDR2 sequences are LNHDA and SQIVND (reference sequence). The chain's CDR3 is CASSIRQGRNTIYF. The CDR3 DNA, read in part, is TGTGCCAGTAGTATTCGCCAGGGGAGAAACACA.

This clone was detected ten times or more. The CDR3 goes on 3 residues after the read ends, and that part is filled in from the germline J gene. V usage is TRBV5-1 and J usage is TRBJ1-2, with TRBD1 matching 10 bases. From germline, CDR1 is SGHRS and CDR2 YFSETQ. This CDR3 region has 16 residues. Trimming at V came to 4 bases and at J to 7 bases, leaving 13 bases not matched to a gene. CDR3 loop: CASSASGTGVLRGYTF. The sequenced CDR3 bases are TGCGCCAGCAGCGCGTCAGGGACAGGGGTCTTACGTGGC.

This clone was seen a few times. The CDR3 goes on 3 residues after the read ends, and that part is filled in from the germline J gene. This chain links TRBV20-1 with TRBJ2-7; perhaps TRBD1 as D (6 bases). Germline V CDR1 and CDR2: DFQATT, SNEGSKA (reference sequence). The CDR3 covers 14 residues. The V and J ends lost 3 bases and 2 bases respectively, with 14 bases between them. The sequenced CDR3 bases are TGCAGTGCTAGCCAGGGGATGCGTCCCTACGAG. Translation gives CSASQGMRPYE. The whole CDR3 protein is CSASQGMRPYEQYF.

This clone was seen many times. The read terminates 3 residues ahead of where the CDR3 ends, so the germline J gene completes it. This chain links TRBV30 with TRBJ2-7; TRBD2 agrees at 7 bases. The V and J ends lost 2 bases and 4 bases, in that order; junction bases with no gene match: 11. The CDR3 has 15 amino acids. Germline CDR1 GTSNPN, CDR2 SVGIG (reference sequence). CDR3 sequence reads: CAWSRSSGGGYEQYF. The part of the CDR3 DNA that was read is TGTGCCTGGAGTAGGTCTAGCGGTGGAGGTTACGAG. Drawing the rest from reference TRBV30 and TRBJ2-7, the complete variable domain is SQTIHQWPATLVQPVGSPLSLECTVEGTSNPNLYWYRQAAGRGLQLLFYSVGIGQISSEVPQNLSASRPQDRQFILSSKKLLLSDSGFYLCAWSRSSGGGYEQYFGPGTRLTVT.

At least ten counts were recorded for this clone. The CDR3 goes on 3 residues after the read ends, and that part is filled in from the germline J gene. The chain recombines TRBV12-3 or TRBV12-4 with TRBJ2-7, with D perhaps matching TRBD2 (6 bases). CDR3 size: 15 residues. V lost 3 bases and J 3 bases, leaving 15 bases between the germline ends. The part of the CDR3 DNA that was read is TGTGCCAGCAGTTTGGAGGGCCAGGCCAGCTACGAG. Amino acids: CASSLEGQASYE. From start to end, the CDR3 is CASSLEGQASYEQYF.

In its sample, this clone was seen many times. Read sequence stops 3 residues before the CDR3 end, and the germline J gene provides the missing end. V is TRBV5-1 and J is TRBJ2-5, with 7 bases lining up with TRBD1. The CDR3 is made up of 13 amino acids. Germline V lookup: CDR1 SGHRS, CDR2 YFSETQ. V lost 4 bases, J lost 3 bases, and 3 bases stayed unmatched. CDR3 sequence: CASSMGTEETQYF. CDR3 bases read: TGCGCCAGCAGCATGGGGACAGAAGAGACC.

This clone showed up many times. Read coverage stops 3 residues before the CDR3 terminus; the germline J gene supplies the remainder. The V call is TRBV15, the J call TRBJ2-3; D call uncertain. Trimming removed 5 bases at V and 5 bases at J, with 8 bases between. Germline V gene sequence: CDR1 LNHNV, CDR2 YYDKDF (reference sequence). This CDR3 spans 12 amino acids. The CDR3 here is CATSVLKDTQYF. CDR3 DNA, as far as it was read: TGTGCCACCAGCGTCCTAAAAGATACG.

This clone was detected many times. The read ends 3 residues shy of where the CDR3 ends; the end is completed using the germline J gene. V is TRBV20-1 and J is TRBJ2-7; 7 bases align to TRBD1. This CDR3 contains 13 residues. Germline V gene lookup returns CDR1 DFQATT and CDR2 SNEGSKA (reference sequence). Trimming took 2 bases from V and 6 from J; bases not matched to a gene: 7. CDR3 DNA, as far as it was read: TGCAGTGCTAGACCCTTAACAGGGGTCGAG. This encodes CSARPLTGVE. The full CDR3 sequence reads CSARPLTGVEQYF.

This clone was recorded many times. The missing CDR3 end, 3 residues past where the read stops, is filled in from the germline J gene. This chain uses TRBV29-1 with TRBJ2-1, with 12 positions matching TRBD2. This CDR3 spans 15 amino acids. Looked up from germline, CDR1 is SQVTM and CDR2 is ANQGSEA. The V segment lost 7 bases and the J segment 4 bases; nucleotides outside the gene matches: 8. The CDR3 loop reads CSGSTSGGHYNEQFF. The CDR3 bases that were read are TGCAGCGGTTCGACTAGCGGGGGACATTACAATGAG.

This clone was observed many times. The CDR3 reads CASSPPGQGTYNEQFF. The CDR3 bases that were read are TGTGCCAGCTCACCACCGGGACAGGGTACCTACAATGAG. The chain links TRBV18 to TRBJ2-1, with TRBD1 identical over 9 bases. The CDR3 extends 3 residues past the end of the read, so its final part is completed from the germline J gene. The germline CDR1 and CDR2 sequences are KGHSH and LQKENI. Unmatched junction bases numbered 2, after V lost 0 bases and J lost 2 bases. The CDR3 loop spans 16 amino acids. Full variable domain (remainder filled in from reference TRBV18 and TRBJ2-1): NAGVMQNPRHLVRRRGQEARLRCSPMKGHSHVYWYRQLPEEGLKFMVYLQKENIIDESGMPKERFSAEFPKEGPSILRIQQVVRGDSAAYFCASSPPGQGTYNEQFFGPGTRLTVL.

There are many counts of this clone. The sequenced fragment ends 3 residues before the CDR3 boundary, so the rest is inferred from the germline J gene. This chain joins TRBV2 and TRBJ2-1, with 9 nucleotides matching TRBD2. This CDR3 spans 17 amino acids. V trimming: 6 bases; J trimming: 2 bases; junction bases outside the gene matches: 11. The germline CDR1 and CDR2 sequences are SNHLY and FYNNEI. The sequenced part of the CDR3 DNA is TGTGCCAGCAGCCTAACCATAGCGGGAGTGACCTACAATGAG. It is translated as CASSLTIAGVTYNE. The full-length CDR3 reads as CASSLTIAGVTYNEQFF.

This clone appeared many times. The CDR3 extends 3 residues past the end of the read, so its final part is completed from the germline J gene. The chain has TRBV18 and TRBJ1-1, with D maybe TRBD1 (5 bases). V lost 3 bases and J lost 6, with 14 bases in between. The CDR3 runs to 14 residues. From germline, CDR1 is KGHSH and CDR2 LQKENI. Incomplete CDR3 DNA: TGTGCCAGCTCACCCGTAGACAAAGGGGCTGAA. It codes for CASSPVDKGAE. The full CDR3 is CASSPVDKGAEAFF.

This clone was counted many times. Read coverage stops 3 residues before the CDR3 terminus; the germline J gene supplies the remainder. J is TRBJ1-1 and V is TRBV12-3 or TRBV12-4, with unresolved D. V lost 3 bases, J lost 2 bases, and 10 bases lay in between. The CDR3 runs 14 residues. The CDR3 sequence is CASSFARTNTEAFF. The covered CDR3 bases are TGTGCCAGCAGTTTCGCCAGGACTAACACTGAA.